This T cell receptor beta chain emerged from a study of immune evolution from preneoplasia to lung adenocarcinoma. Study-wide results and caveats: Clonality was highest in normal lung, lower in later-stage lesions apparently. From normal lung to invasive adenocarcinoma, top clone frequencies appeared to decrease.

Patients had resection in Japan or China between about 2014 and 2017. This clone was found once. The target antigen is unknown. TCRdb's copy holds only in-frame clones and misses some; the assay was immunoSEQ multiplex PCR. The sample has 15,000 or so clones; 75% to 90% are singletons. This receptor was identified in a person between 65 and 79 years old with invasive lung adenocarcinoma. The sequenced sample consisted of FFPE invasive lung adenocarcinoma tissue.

CDR3 protein: CASSESSANYGYTF. The CDR3 DNA reads TGCGCCAGCAGTGAGTCGTCAGCTAACTATGGCTACACCTTC. The V gene is TRBV10-2, the J gene TRBJ1-2; no reliable D call. This CDR3 has 14 residues. Germline values: CDR1 WSHSY, CDR2 SAAADI. The ends were cut back, 0 bases at V and 0 bases at J, with 5 bases in the middle.